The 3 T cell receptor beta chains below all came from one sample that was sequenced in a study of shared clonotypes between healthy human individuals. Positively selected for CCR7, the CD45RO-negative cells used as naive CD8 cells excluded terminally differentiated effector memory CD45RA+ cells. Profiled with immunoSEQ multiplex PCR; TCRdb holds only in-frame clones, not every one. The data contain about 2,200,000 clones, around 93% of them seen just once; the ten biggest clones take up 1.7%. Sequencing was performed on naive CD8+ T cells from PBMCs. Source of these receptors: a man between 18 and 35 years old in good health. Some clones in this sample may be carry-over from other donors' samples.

The CDR3 DNA reads TGTGCCAGCAGCTTCGTTACGCCCTACAATGAGCAGTTCTTC. Encoded protein: CASSFVTPYNEQFF. The chain combines TRBV2 with TRBJ2-1, with D unclear. Per the germline V gene, CDR1 is SNHLY and CDR2 is FYNNEI. The CDR3 runs 14 residues. Deletions cut 6 bases from V and 2 bases from J, with 11 bases between. Combining the CDR3 with reference TRBV2 and TRBJ2-1 gives the whole variable domain EPEVTQTPSHQVTQMGQEVILRCVPISNHLYFYWYRQILGQKVEFLVSFYNNEISEKSEIFDDQFSVERPDGSNFTLKIRSTKLEDSAMYFCASSFVTPYNEQFFGPGTRLTVL.

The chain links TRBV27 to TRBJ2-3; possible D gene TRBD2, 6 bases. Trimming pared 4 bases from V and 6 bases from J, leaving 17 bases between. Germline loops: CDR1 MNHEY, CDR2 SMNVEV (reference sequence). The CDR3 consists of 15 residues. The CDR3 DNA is TGTGCCAGCAGTTATTCCGGGACTCCCGGGGATACGCAGTATTTT. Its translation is CASSYSGTPGDTQYF.

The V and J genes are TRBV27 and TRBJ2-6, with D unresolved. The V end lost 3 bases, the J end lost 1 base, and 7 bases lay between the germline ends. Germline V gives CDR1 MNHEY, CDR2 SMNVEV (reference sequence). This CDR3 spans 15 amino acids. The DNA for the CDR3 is TGTGCCAGCAGTTTTGGAAGGTCTGGGGCCAACGTCCTGACTTTC. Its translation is CASSFGRSGANVLTF.